The subject of this entry is one TCR beta chain. What it binds is unknown. The sample carries other DNA sequences with the same CDR3. These data belong to a study of immune evolution from preneoplasia to lung adenocarcinoma. Study-wide results and caveats: T cell clonality was higher in KRAS-mutant than EGFR-mutant or wild-type nodules.

Clones were sequenced by immunoSEQ multiplex PCR, and TCRdb holds only the in-frame ones, with some missing. The sample comprises approximately 4,100 clones, approximately 73% of which are singletons, and more than 13% rests with the top ten. This CDR3 has 13 amino acids. With 9 bases clipped from V and 3 bases from J, the junction kept 2 bases outside the gene matches. CDR1 ENHRY and CDR2 SYGVKD come from the germline V gene. This rearrangement joins TRBV10-3 to TRBJ2-7; TRBD2 aligns across 13 bases. Sample: FFPE invasive lung adenocarcinoma tissue. The sequence derives from a person aged 65 to 79 with invasive lung adenocarcinoma. Some clones in this sample may be carry-over from other donors' samples. CDR3 loop: CAIGTSGNYEQYF. The CDR3, as DNA: TGTGCCATAGGGACTAGCGGGAACTACGAGCAGTACTTC.